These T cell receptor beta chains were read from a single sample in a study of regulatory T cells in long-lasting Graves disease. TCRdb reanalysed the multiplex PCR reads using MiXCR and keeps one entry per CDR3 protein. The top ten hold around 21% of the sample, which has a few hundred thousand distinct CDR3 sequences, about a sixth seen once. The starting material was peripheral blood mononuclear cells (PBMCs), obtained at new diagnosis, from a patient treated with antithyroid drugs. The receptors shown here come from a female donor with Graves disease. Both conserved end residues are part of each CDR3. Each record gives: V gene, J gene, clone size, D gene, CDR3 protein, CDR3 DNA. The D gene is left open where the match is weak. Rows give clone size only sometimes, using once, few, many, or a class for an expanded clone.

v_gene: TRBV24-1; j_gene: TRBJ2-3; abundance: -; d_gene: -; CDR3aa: CATSDLTGSADTQYF; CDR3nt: TGTGCCACCAGTGATTTGACGGGTAGCGCAGATACGCAGTATTTT
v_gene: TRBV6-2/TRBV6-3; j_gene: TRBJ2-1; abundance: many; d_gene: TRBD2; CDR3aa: CASSYMAGGPPGNEQFF; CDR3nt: TGTGCCAGCAGTTACATGGCGGGAGGGCCACCTGGCAATGAGCAGTTCTTC
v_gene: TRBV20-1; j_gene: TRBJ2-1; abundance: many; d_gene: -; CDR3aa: CSARFRARSSYNEQFF; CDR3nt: TGCAGTGCTAGGTTCCGGGCTCGAAGCTCCTACAATGAGCAGTTCTTC
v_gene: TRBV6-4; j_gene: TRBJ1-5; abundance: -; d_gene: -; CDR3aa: CASSDSYGEPQHF; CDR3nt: TGTGCCAGCAGTGATTCGTACGGGGAGCCCCAGCATTTT
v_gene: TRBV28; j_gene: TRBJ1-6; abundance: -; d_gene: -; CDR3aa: CASSFEGGVNSPLHF; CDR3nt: TGTGCCAGCAGTTTCGAAGGAGGCGTAAATTCACCCCTCCACTTT
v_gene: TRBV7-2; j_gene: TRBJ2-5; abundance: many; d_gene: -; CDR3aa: CASSPWGGGEKRETQYF; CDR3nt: TGTGCCAGCAGCCCCTGGGGAGGGGGGGAAAAACGGGAGACCCAGTACTTC
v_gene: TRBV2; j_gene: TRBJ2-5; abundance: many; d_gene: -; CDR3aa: CASTYRSSGTQYF; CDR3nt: TGTGCCAGCACGTACAGGTCTTCCGGGACCCAGTACTTC
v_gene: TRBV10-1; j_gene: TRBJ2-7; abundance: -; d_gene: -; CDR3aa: CASSESADRLGYEQYF; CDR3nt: TGCGCCAGCAGTGAGTCGGCGGACCGCCTAGGTTACGAGCAGTACTTC
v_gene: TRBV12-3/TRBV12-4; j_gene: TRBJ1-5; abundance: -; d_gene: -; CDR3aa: CASSFSDYQPQHF; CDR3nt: TGTGCCAGCAGTTTTTCGGATTATCAGCCCCAGCATTTT
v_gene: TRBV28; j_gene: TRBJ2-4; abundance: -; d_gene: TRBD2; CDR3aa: CASRALAGLGYF; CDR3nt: TGTGCCAGCAGGGCACTAGCGGGCCTTGGGTACTTC
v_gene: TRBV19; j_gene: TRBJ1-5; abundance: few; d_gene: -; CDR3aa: CASSPMGGSNQPQHF; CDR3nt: TGTGCCAGTAGCCCCATGGGAGGGAGCAATCAGCCCCAGCATTTT